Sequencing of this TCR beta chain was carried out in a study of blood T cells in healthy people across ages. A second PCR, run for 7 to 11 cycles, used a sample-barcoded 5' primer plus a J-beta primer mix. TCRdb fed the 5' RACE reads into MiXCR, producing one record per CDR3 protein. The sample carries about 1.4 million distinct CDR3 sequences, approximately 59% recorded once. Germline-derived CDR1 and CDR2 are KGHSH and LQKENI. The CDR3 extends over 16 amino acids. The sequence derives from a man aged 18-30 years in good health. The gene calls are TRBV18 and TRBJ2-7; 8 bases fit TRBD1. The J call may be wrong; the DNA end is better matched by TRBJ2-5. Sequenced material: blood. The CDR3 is CASSPWTGPSRETQYF. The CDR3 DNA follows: TGTGCCAGCTCACCATGGACAGGGCCTTCGAGGGAGACCCAGTACTTC.